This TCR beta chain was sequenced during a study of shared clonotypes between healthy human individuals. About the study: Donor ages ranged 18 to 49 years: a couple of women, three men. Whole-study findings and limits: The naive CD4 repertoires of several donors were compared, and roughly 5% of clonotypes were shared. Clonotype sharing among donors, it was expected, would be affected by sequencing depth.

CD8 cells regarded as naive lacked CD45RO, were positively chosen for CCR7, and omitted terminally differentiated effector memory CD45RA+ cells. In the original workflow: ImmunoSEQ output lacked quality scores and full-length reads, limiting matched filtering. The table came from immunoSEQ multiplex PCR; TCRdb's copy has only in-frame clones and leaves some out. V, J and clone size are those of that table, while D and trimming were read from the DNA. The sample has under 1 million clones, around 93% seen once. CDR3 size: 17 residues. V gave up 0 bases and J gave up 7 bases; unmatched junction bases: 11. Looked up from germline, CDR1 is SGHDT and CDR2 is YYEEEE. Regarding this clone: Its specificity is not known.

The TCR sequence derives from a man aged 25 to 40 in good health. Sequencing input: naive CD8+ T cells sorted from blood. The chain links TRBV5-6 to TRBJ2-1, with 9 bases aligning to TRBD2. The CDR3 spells CASSLGKWAGGPNEQFF. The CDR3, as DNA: TGTGCCAGCAGCTTGGGGAAGTGGGCGGGAGGGCCGAATGAGCAGTTCTTC.